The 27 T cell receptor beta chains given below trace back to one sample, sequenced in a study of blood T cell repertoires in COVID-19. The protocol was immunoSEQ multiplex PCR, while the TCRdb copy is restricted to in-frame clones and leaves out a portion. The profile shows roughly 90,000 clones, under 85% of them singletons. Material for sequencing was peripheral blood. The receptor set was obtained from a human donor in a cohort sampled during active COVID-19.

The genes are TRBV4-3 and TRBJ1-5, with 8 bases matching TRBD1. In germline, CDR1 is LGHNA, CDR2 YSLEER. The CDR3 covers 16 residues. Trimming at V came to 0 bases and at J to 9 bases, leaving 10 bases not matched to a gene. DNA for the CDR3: TGCGCCAGCAGCCAAGATCACCAGGGGGCCGGGCGGCCCCAGCATTTT. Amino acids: CASSQDHQGAGRPQHF.

The CDR3 sequence is CASSVGGLAGGMGETQYF. The CDR3 nucleotides read TGTGCCAGCAGCGTAGGAGGCCTAGCGGGGGGCATGGGAGAGACCCAGTACTTC. The genes are TRBV9 and TRBJ2-5; 11 positions agree with TRBD2. Germline V gene data show CDR1 as SGDLS and CDR2 as YYNGEE. V lost 0 bases to trimming and J lost 4 bases; unmatched junction nucleotides: 11. CDR3 length: 18 residues.

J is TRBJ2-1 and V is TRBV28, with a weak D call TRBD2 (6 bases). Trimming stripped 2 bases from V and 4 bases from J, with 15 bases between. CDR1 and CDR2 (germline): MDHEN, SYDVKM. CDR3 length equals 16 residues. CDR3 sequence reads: CASSLVGGSIYNEQFF. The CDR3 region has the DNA TGTGCCAGCAGTTTAGTTGGGGGGTCGATTTACAATGAGCAGTTCTTC.

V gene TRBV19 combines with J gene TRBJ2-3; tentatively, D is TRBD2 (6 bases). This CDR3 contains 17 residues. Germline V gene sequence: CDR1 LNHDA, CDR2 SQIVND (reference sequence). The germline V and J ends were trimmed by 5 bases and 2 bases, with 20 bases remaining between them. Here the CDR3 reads CASSSLGRDAYTDTQYF. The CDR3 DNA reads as TGTGCCAGTAGTTCCTTAGGGCGGGACGCGTACACAGATACGCAGTATTTT. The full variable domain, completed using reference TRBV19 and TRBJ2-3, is DGGITQSPKYLFRKEGQNVTLSCEQNLNHDAMYWYRQDPGQGLRLIYYSQIVNDFQKGDIAEGYSVSREKKESFPLTVTSAQKNPTAFYLCASSSLGRDAYTDTQYFGPGTRLTVL.

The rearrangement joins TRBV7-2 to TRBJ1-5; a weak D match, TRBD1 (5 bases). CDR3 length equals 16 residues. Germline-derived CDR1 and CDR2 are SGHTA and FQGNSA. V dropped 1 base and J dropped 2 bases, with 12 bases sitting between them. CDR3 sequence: CASSLDGGRGNQPQHF. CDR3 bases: TGTGCCAGCAGCTTAGACGGGGGGAGAGGCAATCAGCCCCAGCATTTT. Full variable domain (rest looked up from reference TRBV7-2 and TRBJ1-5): GAGVSQSPSNKVTEKGKDVELRCDPISGHTALYWYRQSLGQGLEFLIYFQGNSAPDKSGLPSDRFSAERTGGSVSTLTIQRTQQEDSAVYLCASSLDGGRGNQPQHFGDGTRLSIL.

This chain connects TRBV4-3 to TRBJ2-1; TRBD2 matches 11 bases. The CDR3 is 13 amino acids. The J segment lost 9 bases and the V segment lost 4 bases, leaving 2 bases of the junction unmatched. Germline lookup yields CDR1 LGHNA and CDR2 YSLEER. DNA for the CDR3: TGCGCCAGCAGCCTAGCGGGGGGGGGTGAGCAGTTCTTC. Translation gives CASSLAGGGEQFF.

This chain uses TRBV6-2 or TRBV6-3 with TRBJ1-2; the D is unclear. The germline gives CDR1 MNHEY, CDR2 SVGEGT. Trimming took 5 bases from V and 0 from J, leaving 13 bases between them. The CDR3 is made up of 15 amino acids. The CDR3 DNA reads TGTGCCAGCAGTAGCCCTCCTCGATCTAACTATGGCTACACCTTC. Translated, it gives CASSSPPRSNYGYTF.

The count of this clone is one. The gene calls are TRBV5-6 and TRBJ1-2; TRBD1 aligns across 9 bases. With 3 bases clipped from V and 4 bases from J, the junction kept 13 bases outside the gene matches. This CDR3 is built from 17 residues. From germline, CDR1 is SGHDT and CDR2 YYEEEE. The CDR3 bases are TGTGCCAGCAGCTGGGGAGGCACAGGGGGCGGCCCCTATGGCTACACCTTC. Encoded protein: CASSWGGTGGGPYGYTF.

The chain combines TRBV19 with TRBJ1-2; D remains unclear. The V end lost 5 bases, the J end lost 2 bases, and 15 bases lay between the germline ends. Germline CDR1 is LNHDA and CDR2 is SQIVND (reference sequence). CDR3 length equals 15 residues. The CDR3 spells CASSPYPQINYGYTF. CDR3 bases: TGTGCCAGTAGTCCCTACCCACAGATAAACTATGGCTACACCTTC.

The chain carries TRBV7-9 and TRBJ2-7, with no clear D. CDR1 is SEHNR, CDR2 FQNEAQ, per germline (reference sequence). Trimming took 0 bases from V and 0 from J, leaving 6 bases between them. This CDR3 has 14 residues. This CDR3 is CASSLAGSSYEQYF. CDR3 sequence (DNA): TGTGCCAGCAGCTTAGCGGGCAGCTCCTACGAGCAGTACTTC. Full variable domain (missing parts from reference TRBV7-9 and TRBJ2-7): DTGVSQNPRHKITKRGQNVTFRCDPISEHNRLYWYRQTLGQGPEFLTYFQNEAQLEKSRLLSDRFSAERPKGSFSTLEIQRTEQGDSAMYLCASSLAGSSYEQYFGPGTRLTVT.

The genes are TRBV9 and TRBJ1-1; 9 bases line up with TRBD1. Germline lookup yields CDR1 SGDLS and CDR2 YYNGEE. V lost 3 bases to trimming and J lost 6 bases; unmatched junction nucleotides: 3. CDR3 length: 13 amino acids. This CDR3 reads CASSEDRGAEAFF. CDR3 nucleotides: TGTGCCAGCAGCGAAGACAGGGGGGCTGAAGCTTTCTTT. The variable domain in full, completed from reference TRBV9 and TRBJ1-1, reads DSGVTQTPKHLITATGQRVTLRCSPRSGDLSVYWYQQSLDQGLQFLIQYYNGEERAKGNILERFSAQQFPDLHSELNLSSLELGDSALYFCASSEDRGAEAFFGQGTRLTVV.

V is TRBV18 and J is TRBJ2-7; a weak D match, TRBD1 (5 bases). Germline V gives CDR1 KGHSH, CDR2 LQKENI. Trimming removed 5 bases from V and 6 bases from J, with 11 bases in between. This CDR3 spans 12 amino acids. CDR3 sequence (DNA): TGTGCCAGCTCATCCGGACAAGCCGAGCAGTACTTC. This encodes CASSSGQAEQYF.

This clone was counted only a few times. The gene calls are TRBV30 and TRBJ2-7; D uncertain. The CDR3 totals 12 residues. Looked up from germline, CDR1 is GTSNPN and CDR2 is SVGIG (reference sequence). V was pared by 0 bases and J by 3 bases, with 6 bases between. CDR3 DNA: TGTGCCTGGAGTGTGGAGCTCTACGAGCAGTACTTC. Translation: CAWSVELYEQYF.

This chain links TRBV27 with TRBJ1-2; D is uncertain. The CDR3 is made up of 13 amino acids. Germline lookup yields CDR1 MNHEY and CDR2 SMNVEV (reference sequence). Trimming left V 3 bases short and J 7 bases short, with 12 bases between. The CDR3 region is CASSFQSFSGYTF. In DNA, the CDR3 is TGTGCCAGCAGTTTCCAAAGCTTTTCTGGCTACACCTTC.

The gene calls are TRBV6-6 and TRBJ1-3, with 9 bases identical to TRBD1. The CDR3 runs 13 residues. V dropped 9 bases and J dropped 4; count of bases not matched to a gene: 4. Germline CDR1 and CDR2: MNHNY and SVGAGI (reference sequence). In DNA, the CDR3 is TGTGCCAGTACAGGGGGCGCGGGAAACACCATATATTTT. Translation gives CASTGGAGNTIYF.

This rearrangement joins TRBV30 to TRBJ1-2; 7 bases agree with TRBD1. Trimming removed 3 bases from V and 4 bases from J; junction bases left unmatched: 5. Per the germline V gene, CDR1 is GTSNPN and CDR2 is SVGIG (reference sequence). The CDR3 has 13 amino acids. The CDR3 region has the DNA TGTGCCTGGAGAGAGACAGGGACCTATGGCTACACCTTC. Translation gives CAWRETGTYGYTF. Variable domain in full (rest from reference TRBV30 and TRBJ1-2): SQTIHQWPATLVQPVGSPLSLECTVEGTSNPNLYWYRQAAGRGLQLLFYSVGIGQISSEVPQNLSASRPQDRQFILSSKKLLLSDSGFYLCAWRETGTYGYTFGSGTRLTVV.

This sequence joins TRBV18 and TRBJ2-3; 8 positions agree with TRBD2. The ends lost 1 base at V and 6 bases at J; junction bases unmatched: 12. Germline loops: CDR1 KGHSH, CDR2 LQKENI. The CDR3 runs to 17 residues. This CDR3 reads CASSPLGTRRDWDTQYF. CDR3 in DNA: TGTGCCAGCTCACCACTCGGGACTAGGCGAGATTGGGATACGCAGTATTTT.

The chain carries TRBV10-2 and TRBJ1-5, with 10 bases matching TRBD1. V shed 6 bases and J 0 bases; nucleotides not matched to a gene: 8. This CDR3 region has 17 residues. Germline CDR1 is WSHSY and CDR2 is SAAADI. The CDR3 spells CASRLRGQGHSNQPQHF. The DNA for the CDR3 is TGCGCCAGCAGGTTAAGGGGACAGGGGCATAGCAATCAGCCCCAGCATTTT.

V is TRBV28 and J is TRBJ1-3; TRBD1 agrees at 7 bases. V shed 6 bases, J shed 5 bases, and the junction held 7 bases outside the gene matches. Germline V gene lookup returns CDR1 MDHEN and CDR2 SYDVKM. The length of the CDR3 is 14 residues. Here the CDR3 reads CASRHDRERNTIYF. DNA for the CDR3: TGTGCCAGCAGACATGACAGGGAGAGAAACACCATATATTTT.

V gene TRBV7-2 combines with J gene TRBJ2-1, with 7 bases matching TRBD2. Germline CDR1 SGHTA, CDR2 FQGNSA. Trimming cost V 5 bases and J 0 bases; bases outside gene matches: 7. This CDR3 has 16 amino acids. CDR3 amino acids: CASSRGGGGSYNEQFF. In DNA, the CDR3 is TGTGCCAGCAGCCGTGGGGGGGGTGGCTCCTACAATGAGCAGTTCTTC.

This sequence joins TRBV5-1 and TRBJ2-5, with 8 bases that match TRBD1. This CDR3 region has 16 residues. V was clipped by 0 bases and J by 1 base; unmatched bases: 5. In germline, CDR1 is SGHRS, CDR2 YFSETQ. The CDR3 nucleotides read TGCGCCAGCAGCTTGGCGGGGACAGGCTTCCAAGAGACCCAGTACTTC. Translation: CASSLAGTGFQETQYF.

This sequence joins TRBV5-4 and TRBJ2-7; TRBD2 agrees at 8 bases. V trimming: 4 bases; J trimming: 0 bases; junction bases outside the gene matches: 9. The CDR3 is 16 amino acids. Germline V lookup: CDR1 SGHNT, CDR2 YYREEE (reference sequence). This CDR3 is CASSPRGSGASYEQYF. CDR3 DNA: TGTGCCAGCAGCCCTCGGGGTAGCGGGGCCTCCTACGAGCAGTACTTC.

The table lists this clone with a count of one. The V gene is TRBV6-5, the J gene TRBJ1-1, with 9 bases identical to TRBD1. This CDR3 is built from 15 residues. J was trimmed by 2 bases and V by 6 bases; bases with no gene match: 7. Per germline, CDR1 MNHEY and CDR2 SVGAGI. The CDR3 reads CASRGTGKSNTEAFF. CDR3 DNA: TGTGCCAGCAGAGGGACAGGGAAGAGTAACACTGAAGCTTTCTTT.

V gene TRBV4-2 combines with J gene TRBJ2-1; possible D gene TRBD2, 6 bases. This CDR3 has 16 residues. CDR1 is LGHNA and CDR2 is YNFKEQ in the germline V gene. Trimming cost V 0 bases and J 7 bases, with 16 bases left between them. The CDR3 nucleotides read TGTGCCAGCAGCCAAGATTTCTCGACTAGTTGGAATGAGCAGTTCTTC. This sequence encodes CASSQDFSTSWNEQFF.

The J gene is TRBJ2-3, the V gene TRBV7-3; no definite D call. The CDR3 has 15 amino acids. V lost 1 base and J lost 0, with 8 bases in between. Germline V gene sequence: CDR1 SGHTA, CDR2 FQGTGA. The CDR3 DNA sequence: TGTGCCAGCAGCTTAATGGCGACTAGCACAGATACGCAGTATTTT. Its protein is CASSLMATSTDTQYF.

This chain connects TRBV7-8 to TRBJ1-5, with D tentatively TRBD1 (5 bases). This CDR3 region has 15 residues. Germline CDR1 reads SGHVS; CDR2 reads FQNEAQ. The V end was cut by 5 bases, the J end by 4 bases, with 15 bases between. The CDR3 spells CASSARERANQPQHF. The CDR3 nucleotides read TGTGCCAGCAGCGCCAGGGAAAGGGCTAATCAGCCCCAGCATTTT.

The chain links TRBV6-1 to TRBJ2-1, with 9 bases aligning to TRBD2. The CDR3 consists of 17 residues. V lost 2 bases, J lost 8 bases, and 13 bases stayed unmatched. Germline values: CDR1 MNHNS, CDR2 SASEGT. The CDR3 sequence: CASSETAGGSGLDEQFF. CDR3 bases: TGTGCCAGCAGTGAAACGGCGGGAGGGTCCGGGTTAGATGAGCAGTTCTTC.